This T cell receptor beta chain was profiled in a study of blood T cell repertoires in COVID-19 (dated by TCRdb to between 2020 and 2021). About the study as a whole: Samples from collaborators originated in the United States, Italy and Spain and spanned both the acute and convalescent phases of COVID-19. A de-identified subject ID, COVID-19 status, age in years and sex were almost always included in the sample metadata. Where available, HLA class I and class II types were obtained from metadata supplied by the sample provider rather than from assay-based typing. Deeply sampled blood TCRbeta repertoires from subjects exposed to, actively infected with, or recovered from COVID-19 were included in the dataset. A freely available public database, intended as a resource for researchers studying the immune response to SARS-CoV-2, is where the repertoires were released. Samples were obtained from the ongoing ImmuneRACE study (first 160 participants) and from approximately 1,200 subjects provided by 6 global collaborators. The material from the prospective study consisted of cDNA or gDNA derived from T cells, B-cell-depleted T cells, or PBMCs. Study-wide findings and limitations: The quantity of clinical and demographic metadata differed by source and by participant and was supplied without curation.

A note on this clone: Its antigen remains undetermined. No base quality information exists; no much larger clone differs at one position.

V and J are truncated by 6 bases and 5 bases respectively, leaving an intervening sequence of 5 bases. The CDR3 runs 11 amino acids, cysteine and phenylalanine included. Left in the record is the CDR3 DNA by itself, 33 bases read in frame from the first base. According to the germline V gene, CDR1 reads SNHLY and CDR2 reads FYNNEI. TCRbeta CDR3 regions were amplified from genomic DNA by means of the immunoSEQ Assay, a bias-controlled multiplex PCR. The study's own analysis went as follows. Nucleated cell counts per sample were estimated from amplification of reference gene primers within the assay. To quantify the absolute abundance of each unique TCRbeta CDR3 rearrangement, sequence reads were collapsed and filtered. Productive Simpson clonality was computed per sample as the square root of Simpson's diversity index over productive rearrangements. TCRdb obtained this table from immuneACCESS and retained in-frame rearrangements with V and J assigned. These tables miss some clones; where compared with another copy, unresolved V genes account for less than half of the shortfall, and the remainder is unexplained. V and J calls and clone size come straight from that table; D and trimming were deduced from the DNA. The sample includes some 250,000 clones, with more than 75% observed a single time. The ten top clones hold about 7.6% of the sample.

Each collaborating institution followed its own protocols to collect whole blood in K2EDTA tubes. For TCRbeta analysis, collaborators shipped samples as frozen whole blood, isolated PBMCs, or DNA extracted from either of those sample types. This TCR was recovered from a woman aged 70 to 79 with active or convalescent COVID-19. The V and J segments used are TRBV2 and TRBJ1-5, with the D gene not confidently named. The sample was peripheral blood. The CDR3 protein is CASSPDQPQHF. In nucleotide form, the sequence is TGTGCCAGCAGCCCCGATCAGCCCCAGCATTTT.